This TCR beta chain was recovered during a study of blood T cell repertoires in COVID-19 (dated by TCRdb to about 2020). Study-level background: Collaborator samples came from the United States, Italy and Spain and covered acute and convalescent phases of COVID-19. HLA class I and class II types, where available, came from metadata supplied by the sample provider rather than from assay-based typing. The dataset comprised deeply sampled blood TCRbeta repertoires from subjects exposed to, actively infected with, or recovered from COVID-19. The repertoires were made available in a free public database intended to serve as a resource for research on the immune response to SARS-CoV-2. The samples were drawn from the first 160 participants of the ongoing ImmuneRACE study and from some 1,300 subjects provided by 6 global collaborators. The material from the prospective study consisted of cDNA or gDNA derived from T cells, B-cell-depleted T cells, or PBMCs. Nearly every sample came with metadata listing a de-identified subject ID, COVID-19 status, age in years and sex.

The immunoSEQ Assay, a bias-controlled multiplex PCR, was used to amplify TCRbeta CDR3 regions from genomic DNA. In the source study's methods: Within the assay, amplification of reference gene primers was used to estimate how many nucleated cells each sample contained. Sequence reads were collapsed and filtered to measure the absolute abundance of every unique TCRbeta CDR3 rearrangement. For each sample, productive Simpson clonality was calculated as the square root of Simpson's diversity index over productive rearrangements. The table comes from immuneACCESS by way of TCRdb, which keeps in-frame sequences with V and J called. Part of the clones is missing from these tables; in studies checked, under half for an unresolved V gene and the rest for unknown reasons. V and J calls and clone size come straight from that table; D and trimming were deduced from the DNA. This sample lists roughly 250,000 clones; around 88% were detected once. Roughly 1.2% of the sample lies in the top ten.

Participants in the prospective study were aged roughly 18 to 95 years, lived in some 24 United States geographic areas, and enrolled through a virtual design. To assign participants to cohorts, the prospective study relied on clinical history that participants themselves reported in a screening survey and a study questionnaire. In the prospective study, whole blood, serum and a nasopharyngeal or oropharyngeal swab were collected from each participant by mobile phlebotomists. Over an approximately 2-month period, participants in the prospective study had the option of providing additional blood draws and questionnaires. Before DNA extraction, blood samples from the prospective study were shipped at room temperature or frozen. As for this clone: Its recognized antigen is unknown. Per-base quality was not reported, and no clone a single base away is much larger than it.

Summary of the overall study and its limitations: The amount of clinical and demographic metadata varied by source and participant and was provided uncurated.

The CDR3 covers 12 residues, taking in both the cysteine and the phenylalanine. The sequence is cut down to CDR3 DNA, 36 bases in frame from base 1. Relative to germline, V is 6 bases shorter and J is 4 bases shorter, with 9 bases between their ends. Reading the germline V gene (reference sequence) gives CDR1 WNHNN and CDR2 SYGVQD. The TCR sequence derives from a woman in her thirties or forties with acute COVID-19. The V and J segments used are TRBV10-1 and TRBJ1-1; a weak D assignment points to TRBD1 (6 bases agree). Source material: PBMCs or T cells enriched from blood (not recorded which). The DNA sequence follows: TGCGCCAGCAGCGTCAGGGGCACTGAAGCTTTCTTT. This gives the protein CASSVRGTEAFF.